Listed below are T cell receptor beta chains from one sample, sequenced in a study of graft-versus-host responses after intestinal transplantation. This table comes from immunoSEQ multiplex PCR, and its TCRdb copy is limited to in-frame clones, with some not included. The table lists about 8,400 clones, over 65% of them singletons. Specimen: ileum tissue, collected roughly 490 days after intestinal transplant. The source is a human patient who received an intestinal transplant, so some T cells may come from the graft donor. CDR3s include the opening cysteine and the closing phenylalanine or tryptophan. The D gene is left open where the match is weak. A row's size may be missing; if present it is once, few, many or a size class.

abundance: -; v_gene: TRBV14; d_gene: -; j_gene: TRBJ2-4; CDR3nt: TGTGCCAGCAGCCAAGCCCGGGGCGTTGCCAAAAACATTCAGTACTTC; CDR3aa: CASSQARGVAKNIQYF
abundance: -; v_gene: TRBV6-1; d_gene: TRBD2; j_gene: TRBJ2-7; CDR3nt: TGTGCCAGCAGTGCCCGAACTAGGGGAGGGACGGGGATCGAGCAGTACTTC; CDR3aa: CASSARTRGGTGIEQYF
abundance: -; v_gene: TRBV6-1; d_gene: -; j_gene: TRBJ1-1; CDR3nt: TGTGCCAGCAGTGAATTCGAGGGACACACTGAAGCTTTCTTT; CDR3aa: CASSEFEGHTEAFF
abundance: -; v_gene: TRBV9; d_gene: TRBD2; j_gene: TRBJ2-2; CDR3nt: TGTGCCAGCAGCGTAGCTGCGGGACTAACCGGGGAGCTGTTTTTT; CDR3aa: CASSVAAGLTGELFF
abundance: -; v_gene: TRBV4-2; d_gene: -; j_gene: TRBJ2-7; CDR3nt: TGTGCCAGCAGCGGAGACCGGGTAGAGCAGTACTTC; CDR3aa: CASSGDRVEQYF
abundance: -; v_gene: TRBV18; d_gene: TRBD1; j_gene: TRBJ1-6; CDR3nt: TGTGCCAGCTCAGAGGGACAGGGGACCTTATCACCCCTCCACTTT; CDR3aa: CASSEGQGTLSPLHF
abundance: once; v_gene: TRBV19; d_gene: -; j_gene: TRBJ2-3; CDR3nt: TGTGCCAGTAGTGTCTCGGAACAGTCAGATACGCAGTATTTT; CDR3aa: CASSVSEQSDTQYF
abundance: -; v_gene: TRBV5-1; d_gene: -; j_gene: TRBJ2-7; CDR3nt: TGCGCCAGCAGGCTTGGTTCTGGGGGCGAGCAGTACTTC; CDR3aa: CASRLGSGGEQYF
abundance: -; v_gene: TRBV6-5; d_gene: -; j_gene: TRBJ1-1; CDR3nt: TGTGCCAGCAGTTATCAGGGCCGATACACTGAAGCTTTCTTT; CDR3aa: CASSYQGRYTEAFF
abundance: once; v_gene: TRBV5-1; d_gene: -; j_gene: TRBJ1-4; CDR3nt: TGCGCCAGCAGCCTCCGGGAGACAGAAGAAAAACTGTTTTTT; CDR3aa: CASSLRETEEKLFF
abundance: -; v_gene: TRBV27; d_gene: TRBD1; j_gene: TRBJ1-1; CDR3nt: TGTGCCAGCAGGGGACAGGGTTGGACTGAAGCTTTCTTT; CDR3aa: CASRGQGWTEAFF
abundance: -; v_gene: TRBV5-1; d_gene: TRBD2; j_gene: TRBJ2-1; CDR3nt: TGCGCCAGCAGCTTACGGGGGGACGATGAGCAGTTCTTC; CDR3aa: CASSLRGDDEQFF
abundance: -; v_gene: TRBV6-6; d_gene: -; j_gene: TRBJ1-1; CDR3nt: TGTGCCAGCAGCCTCAGGAAGATCGAAGCTTTCTTT; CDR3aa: CASSLRKIEAFF